The clone carrying this T cell receptor beta chain was picked up many times. What it binds is not known. Read sequence stops 3 residues before the CDR3 end, and the germline J gene provides the missing end. These data originate in a study of T cell clonality in common variable immunodeficiency. Study results and caveats: Compared with controls, CVID subjects had fewer shared TCRbeta clones.

Sequenced by immunoSEQ multiplex PCR; TCRdb stores in-frame clones only, minus some. The sample holds some 40,000 clones, and no clone turns up only once. CDR1 is DFQATT and CDR2 is SNEGSKA in the germline V gene (reference sequence). Between the trimmed V and J ends, which lost 5 bases and 2 bases, there was a span of 19 bases. The CDR3 is made up of 15 amino acids. The rearrangement joins TRBV20-1 to TRBJ2-7; D may be TRBD2 (6 bases). The specimen sequenced was peripheral blood mononuclear cells. The sequence was obtained from a person aged 18 to 75 in good health. This chain's CDR3 is CSARPLAFQAYEQYF. Partial CDR3 DNA: TGCAGTGCTCGGCCACTAGCATTTCAAGCCTACGAG.